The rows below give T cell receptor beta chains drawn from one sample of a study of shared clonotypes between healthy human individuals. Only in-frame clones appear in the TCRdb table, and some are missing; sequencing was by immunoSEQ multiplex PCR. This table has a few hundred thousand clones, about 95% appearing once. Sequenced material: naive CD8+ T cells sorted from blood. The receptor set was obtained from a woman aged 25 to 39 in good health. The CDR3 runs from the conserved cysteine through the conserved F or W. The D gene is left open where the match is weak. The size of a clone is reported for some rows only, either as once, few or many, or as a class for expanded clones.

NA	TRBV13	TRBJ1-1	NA	CASSLGRLRTANTEAFF	TGTGCCAGCAGCTTAGGTCGGTTGAGGACAGCAAACACTGAAGCTTTCTTT
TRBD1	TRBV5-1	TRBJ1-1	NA	CASSPKGDRGTEAFF	TGCGCCAGCAGCCCTAAAGGGGACAGGGGGACTGAAGCTTTCTTT
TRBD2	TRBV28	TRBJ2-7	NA	CASSWGLAGGGYEQYF	TGTGCCAGCAGTTGGGGCCTAGCGGGAGGGGGGTACGAGCAGTACTTC
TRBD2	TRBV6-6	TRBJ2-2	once	CASSYGLAGGDGLFF	TGTGCCAGCAGTTACGGACTAGCGGGAGGTGATGGGCTGTTTTTT
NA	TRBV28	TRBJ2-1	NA	CASSLTSGLLYNEQFF	TGTGCCAGCAGCCTTACCTCAGGACTACTCTACAATGAGCAGTTCTTC
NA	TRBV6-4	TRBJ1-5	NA	CASSDSPGQPQHF	TGTGCCAGCAGTGACTCCCCGGGCCAGCCCCAGCATTTT
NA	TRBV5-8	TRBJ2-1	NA	CASSLMVSSYNEQFF	TGTGCCAGCAGCTTGATGGTAAGCTCCTACAATGAGCAGTTCTTC
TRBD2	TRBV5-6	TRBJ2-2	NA	CASSLVGTIDTGELFF	TGTGCCAGCAGCTTGGTCGGGACTATAGACACCGGGGAGCTGTTTTTT
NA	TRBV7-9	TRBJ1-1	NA	CASSLVGQNTEAFF	TGTGCCAGCAGCTTAGTTGGCCAGAACACTGAAGCTTTCTTT
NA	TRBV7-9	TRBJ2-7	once	CASSLGFIIREQYF	TGTGCCAGCAGCTTAGGATTCATCATTCGCGAGCAGTACTTC
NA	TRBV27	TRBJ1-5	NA	CASSTNQPQHF	TGTGCCAGCAGTACCAATCAGCCCCAGCATTTT
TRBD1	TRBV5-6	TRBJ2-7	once	CASTISGTDFYEQYF	TGTGCCAGCACCATATCAGGGACAGACTTTTACGAGCAGTACTTC
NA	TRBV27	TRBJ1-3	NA	CASSLTTAELMAIYF	TGTGCCAGCTCCTTGACGACGGCTGAGTTAATGGCCATATATTTT
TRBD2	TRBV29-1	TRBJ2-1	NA	CSVEGLAGPYNEQFF	TGCAGCGTTGAGGGACTAGCGGGACCCTACAATGAGCAGTTCTTC
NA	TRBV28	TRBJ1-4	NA	CASSPRSGSEKLFF	TGTGCCAGCAGCCCCCGGTCAGGGAGCGAAAAACTGTTTTTT
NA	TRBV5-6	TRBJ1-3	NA	CASSNDRFSGNTIYF	TGTGCCAGCAGCAACGACAGGTTCTCTGGAAACACCATATATTTT
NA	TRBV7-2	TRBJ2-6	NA	CASSPLGANVLTF	TGTGCCAGCAGCCCCTTAGGGGCCAACGTCCTGACTTTC
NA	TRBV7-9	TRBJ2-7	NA	CASRLDVYEQYF	TGTGCCAGCAGGCTGGACGTCTACGAGCAGTACTTC
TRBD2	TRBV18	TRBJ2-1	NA	CASSLLADISSYNEQFF	TGTGCCAGCTCACTACTAGCGGATATCAGCTCCTACAATGAGCAGTTCTTC
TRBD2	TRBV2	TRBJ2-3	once	CASVELAGGTDTQYF	TGTGCCAGCGTGGAGCTAGCGGGAGGCACAGATACGCAGTATTTT
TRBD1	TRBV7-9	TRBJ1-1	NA	CASSYPGQGGTEAFF	TGTGCCAGCAGCTATCCGGGACAGGGGGGCACTGAAGCTTTCTTT
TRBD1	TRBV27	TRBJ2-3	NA	CASSLMGQGLADTQYF	TGTGCCAGCAGTTTAATGGGACAGGGTCTAGCAGATACGCAGTATTTT
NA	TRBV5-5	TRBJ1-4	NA	CASSLDVGLGEKLFF	TGTGCCAGCAGCTTGGATGTGGGGCTAGGCGAAAAACTGTTTTTT
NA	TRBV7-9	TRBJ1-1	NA	CASVGTEAFF	TGTGCCAGCGTAGGGACTGAAGCTTTCTTT
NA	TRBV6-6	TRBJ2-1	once	CASSYPRLDSYNEQFF	TGTGCCAGCAGTTACCCCCGACTTGACTCCTACAATGAGCAGTTCTTC
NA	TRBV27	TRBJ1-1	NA	CASSPWGGNTEAFF	TGTGCCAGCAGTCCCTGGGGGGGGAACACTGAAGCTTTCTTT
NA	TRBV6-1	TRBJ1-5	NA	CASSEPPSINQPQHF	TGTGCCAGCAGTGAACCACCCAGCATCAATCAGCCCCAGCATTTT
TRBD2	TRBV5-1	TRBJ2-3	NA	CASSLDLAGGPVDTQYF	TGCGCCAGCAGCTTGGACCTAGCGGGAGGGCCGGTAGATACGCAGTATTTT
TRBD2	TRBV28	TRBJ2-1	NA	CASSFFREGLNEQFF	TGTGCCAGCAGTTTTTTCCGGGAGGGCCTCAATGAGCAGTTCTTC
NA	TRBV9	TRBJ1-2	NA	CASSARRDTLWNGYTF	TGTGCCAGCAGCGCCCGGAGGGACACTTTATGGAATGGCTACACCTTC
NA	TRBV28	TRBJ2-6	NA	CASSLGMDSSGANVLTF	TGTGCCAGCAGTTTAGGTATGGATTCCTCTGGGGCCAACGTCCTGACTTTC
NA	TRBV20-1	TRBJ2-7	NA	CSARTIYEQYF	TGCAGTGCTAGAACTATCTACGAGCAGTACTTC
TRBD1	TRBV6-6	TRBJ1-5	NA	CASHRDRGNQPQHF	TGTGCCAGCCACAGAGACAGGGGCAATCAGCCCCAGCATTTT
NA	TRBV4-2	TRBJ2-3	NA	CASSQSLAHTQYF	TGTGCCAGCAGCCAATCCCTAGCACATACGCAGTATTTT
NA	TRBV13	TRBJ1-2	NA	CASSPGGVGRYGYTF	TGTGCCAGCAGCCCCGGGGGGGTAGGCCGTTATGGCTACACCTTC
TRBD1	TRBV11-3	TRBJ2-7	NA	CASSPNGQGWYEQYF	TGTGCCAGCAGCCCCAACGGACAGGGTTGGTACGAGCAGTACTTC
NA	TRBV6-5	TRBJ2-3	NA	CASSYSNPSADTQYF	TGTGCCAGCAGTTACTCGAATCCTAGCGCAGATACGCAGTATTTT
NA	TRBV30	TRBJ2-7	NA	CAWSPTGDEQYF	TGTGCCTGGTCCCCCACCGGGGACGAGCAGTACTTC
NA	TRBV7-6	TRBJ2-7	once	CASSLAFDSYEQYF	TGTGCCAGCAGCTTAGCTTTTGACAGCTACGAGCAGTACTTC
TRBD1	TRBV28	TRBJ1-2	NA	CASSYSLGQGIIYGYTF	TGTGCCAGCAGTTACTCTCTTGGACAGGGGATAATCTATGGCTACACCTTC